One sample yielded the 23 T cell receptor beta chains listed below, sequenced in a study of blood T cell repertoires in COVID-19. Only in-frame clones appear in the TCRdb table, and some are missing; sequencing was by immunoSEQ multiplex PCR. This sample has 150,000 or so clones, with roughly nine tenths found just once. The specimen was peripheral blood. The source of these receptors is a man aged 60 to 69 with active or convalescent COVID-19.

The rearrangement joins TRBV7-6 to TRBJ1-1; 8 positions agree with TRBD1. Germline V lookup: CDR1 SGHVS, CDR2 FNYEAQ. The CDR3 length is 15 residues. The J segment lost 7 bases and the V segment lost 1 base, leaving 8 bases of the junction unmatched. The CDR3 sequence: CASSLVPLGQGEAFF. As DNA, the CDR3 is TGTGCCAGCAGCTTAGTGCCCCTTGGACAGGGTGAAGCTTTCTTT.

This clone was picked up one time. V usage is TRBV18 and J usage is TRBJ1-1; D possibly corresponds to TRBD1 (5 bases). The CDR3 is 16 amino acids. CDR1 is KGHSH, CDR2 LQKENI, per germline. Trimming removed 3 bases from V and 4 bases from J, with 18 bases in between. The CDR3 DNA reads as TGTGCCAGCTCACCTAGGGCGATAGGGGAAGGCACTGAAGCTTTCTTT. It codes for CASSPRAIGEGTEAFF.

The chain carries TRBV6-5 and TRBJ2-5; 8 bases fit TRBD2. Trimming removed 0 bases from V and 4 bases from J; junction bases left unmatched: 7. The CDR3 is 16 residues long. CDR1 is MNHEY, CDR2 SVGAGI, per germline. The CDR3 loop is CASSYSPSGSLETQYF. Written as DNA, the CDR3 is TGTGCCAGCAGTTACTCGCCCAGCGGGAGTCTAGAGACCCAGTACTTC.

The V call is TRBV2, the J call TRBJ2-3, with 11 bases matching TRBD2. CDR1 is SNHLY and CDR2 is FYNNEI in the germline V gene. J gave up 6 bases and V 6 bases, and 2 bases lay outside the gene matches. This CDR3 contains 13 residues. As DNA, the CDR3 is TGTGCCAGCAGAACTAGCGGGAGTGATACGCAGTATTTT. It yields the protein CASRTSGSDTQYF.

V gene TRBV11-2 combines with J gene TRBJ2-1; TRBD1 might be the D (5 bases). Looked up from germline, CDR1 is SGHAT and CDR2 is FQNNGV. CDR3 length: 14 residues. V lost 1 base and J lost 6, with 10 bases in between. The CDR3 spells CASSLVRTSNEQFF. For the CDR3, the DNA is TGTGCCAGCAGCTTAGTTCGGACATCCAATGAGCAGTTCTTC. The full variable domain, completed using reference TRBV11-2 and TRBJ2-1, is EAGVAQSPRYKIIEKRQSVAFWCNPISGHATLYWYQQILGQGPKLLIQFQNNGVVDDSQLPKDRFSAERLKGVDSTLKIQPAKLEDSAVYLCASSLVRTSNEQFFGPGTRLTVL.

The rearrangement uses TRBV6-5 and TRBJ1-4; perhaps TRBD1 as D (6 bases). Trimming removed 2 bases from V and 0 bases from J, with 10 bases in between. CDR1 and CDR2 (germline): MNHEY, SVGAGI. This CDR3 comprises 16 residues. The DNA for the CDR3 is TGTGCCAGCAGTTACCCGACAGGCTCAACTAATGAAAAACTGTTTTTT. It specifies CASSYPTGSTNEKLFF.

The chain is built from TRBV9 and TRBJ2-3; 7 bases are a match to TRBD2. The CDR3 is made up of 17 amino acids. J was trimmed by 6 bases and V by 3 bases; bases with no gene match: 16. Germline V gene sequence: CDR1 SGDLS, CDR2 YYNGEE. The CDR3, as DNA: TGTGCCAGCAGCGCCAAGTACCGAGAGGGACTAAGGGATACGCAGTATTTT. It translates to CASSAKYREGLRDTQYF.

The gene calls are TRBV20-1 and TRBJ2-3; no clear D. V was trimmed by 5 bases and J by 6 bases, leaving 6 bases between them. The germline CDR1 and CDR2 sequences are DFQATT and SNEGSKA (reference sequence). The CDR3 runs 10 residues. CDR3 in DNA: TGCAGTGCTCTCTCCGATACGCAGTATTTT. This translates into CSALSDTQYF.

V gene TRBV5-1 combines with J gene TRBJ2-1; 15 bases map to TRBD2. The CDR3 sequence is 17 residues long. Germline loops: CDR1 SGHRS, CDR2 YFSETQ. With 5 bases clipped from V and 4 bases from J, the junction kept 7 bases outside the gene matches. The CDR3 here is CASRVGTSGRYYNEQFF. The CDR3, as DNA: TGCGCCAGCAGGGTGGGGACTAGCGGGAGGTATTACAATGAGCAGTTCTTC. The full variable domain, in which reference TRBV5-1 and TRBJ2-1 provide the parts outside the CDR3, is KAGVTQTPRYLIKTRGQQVTLSCSPISGHRSVSWYQQTPGQGLQFLFEYFSETQRNKGNFPGRFSGRQFSNSRSEMNVSTLELGDSALYLCASRVGTSGRYYNEQFFGPGTRLTVL.

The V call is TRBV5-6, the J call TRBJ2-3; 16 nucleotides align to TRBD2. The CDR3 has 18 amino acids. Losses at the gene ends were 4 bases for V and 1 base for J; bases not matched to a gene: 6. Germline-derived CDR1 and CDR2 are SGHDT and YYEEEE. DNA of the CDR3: TGTGCCAGCAGCGGGGGACTAGCGGGAGGGCCCGGCACAGATACGCAGTATTTT. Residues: CASSGGLAGGPGTDTQYF.

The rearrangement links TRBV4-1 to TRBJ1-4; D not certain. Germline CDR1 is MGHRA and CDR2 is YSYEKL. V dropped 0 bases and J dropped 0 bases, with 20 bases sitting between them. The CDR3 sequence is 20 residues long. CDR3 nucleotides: TGCGCCAGCAGCCAAGATAGTCTGGCAGCGAGAGTTGCAACTAATGAAAAACTGTTTTTT. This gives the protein CASSQDSLAARVATNEKLFF.

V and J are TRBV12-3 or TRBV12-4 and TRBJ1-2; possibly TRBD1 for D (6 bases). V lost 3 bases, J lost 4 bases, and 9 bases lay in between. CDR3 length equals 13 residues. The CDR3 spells CASSFRTAYGYTF. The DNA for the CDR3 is TGTGCCAGCAGTTTTCGGACAGCCTATGGCTACACCTTC.

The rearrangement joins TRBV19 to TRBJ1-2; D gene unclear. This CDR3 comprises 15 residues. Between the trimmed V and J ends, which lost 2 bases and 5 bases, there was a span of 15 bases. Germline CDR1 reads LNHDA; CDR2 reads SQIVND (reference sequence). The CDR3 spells CASSILGRQTYGYTF. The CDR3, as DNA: TGTGCCAGTAGTATACTCGGTAGGCAGACTTATGGCTACACCTTC.

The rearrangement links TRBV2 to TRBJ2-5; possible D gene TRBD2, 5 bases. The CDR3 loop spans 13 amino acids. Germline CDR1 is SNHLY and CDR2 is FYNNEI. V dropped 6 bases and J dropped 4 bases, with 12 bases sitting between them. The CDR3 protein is CASRRETGETQYF. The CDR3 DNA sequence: TGTGCCAGCAGGAGGGAAACGGGAGAGACCCAGTACTTC.

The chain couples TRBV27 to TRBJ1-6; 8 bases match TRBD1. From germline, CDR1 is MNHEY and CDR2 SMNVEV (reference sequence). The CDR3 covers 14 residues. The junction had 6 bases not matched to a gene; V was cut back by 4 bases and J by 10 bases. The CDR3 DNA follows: TGTGCCAGCAGTTCACAGGGGGTAAAGTCACCCCTCCACTTT. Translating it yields CASSSQGVKSPLHF.

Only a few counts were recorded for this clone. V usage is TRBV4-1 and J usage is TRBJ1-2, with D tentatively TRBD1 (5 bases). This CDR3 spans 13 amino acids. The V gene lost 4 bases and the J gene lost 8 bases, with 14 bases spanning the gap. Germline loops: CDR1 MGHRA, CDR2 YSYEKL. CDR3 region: CASSLQPGEGYTF. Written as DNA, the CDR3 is TGCGCCAGCAGCCTACAGCCGGGGGAAGGCTACACCTTC.

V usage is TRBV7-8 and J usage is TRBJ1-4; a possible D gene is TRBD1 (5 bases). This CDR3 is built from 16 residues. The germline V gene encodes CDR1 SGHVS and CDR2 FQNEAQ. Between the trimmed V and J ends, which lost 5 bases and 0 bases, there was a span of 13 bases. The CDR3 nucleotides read TGTGCCAGCAGCGTCCCCGTAGGGGCAACTAATGAAAAACTGTTTTTT. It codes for CASSVPVGATNEKLFF. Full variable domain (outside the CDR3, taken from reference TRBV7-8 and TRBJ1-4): GAGVSQSPRYKVAKRGQDVALRCDPISGHVSLFWYQQALGQGPEFLTYFQNEAQLDKSGLPSDRFFAERPEGSVSTLKIQRTQQEDSAVYLCASSVPVGATNEKLFFGSGTQLSVL.

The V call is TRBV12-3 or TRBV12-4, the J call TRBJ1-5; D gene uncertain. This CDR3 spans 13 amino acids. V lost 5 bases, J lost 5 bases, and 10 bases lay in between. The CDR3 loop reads CASSRLSHQPQHF. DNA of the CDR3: TGTGCCAGCAGTAGACTTTCACATCAGCCCCAGCATTTT.

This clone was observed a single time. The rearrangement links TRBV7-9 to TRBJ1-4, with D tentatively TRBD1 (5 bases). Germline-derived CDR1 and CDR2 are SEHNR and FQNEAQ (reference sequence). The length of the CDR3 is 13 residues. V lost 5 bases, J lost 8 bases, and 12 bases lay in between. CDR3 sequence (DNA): TGTGCCAGCAGCGCGGCCTCAGGGGAAAAACTGTTTTTT. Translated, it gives CASSAASGEKLFF.

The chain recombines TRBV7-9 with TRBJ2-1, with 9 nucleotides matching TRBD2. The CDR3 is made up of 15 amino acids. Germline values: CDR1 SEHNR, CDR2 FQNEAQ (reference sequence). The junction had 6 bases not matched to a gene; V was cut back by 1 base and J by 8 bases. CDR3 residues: CASSLDAGGHHEQFF. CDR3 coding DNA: TGTGCCAGCAGCTTAGATGCGGGGGGGCATCATGAGCAGTTCTTC.

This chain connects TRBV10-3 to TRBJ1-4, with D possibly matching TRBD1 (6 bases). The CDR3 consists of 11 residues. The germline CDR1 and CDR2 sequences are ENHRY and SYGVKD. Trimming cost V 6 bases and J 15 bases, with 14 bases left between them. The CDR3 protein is CAIREGTSVFF. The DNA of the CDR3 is TGTGCCATCAGGGAGGGGACATCGGTGTTTTTT.

The CDR3 DNA reads as TGTGCCAGCAGACAGGAATTGAACACTGAAGCTTTCTTT. Protein: CASRQELNTEAFF. The J gene is TRBJ1-1, the V gene TRBV2; maybe TRBD1 (5 bases). Trimming shortened V by 6 bases and J by 0 bases, and 8 bases separated the two germline ends. CDR3 length: 13 residues. Germline assignment: CDR1 SNHLY and CDR2 FYNNEI.

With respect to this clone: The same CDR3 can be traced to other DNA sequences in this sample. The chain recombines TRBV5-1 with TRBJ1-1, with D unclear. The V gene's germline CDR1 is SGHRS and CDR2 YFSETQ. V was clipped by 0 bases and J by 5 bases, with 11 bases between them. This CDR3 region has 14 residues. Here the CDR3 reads CASSLAGAGTEAFF. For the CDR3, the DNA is TGCGCCAGCAGCTTGGCAGGCGCGGGAACTGAAGCTTTCTTT.